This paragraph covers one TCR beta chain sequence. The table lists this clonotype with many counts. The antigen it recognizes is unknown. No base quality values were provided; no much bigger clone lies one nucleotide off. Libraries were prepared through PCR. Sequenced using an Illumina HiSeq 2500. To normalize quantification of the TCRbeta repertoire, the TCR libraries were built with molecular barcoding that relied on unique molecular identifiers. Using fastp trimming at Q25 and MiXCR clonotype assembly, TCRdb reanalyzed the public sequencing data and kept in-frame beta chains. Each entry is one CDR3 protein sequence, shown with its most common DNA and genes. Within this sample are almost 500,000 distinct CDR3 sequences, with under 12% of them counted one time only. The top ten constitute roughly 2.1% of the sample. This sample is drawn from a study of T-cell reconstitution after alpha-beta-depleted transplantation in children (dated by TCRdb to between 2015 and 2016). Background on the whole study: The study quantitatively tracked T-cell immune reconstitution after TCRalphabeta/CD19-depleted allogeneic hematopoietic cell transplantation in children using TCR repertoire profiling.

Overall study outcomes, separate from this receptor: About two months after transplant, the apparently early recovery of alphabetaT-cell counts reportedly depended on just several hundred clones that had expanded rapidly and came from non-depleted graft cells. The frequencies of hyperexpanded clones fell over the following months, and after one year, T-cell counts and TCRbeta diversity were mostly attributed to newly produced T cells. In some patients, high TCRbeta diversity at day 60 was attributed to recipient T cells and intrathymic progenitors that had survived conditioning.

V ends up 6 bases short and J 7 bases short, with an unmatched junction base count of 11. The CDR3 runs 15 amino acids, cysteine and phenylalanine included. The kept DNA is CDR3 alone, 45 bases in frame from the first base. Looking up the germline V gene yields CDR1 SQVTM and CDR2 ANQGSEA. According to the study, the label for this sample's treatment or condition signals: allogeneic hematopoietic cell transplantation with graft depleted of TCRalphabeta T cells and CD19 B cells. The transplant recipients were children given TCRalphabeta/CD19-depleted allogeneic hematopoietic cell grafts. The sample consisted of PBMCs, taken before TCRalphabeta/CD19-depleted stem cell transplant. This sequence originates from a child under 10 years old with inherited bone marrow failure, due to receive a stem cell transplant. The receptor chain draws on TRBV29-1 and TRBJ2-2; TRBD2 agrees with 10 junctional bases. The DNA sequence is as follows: TGCAGCGTGGGTGGACTAGCGGTAACTGGCGGGGAGCTGTTTTTT. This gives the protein CSVGGLAVTGGELFF.